Here is one T cell receptor beta chain with its context. This entry belongs to a study of blood T cell repertoires in COVID-19. In the study overall: Sites in the United States, Italy and Spain provided acute and convalescent COVID-19 samples. T cells, B-cell-depleted T cells, or PBMCs supplied cDNA or gDNA.

Authors' data handling: Amplified reference gene primers provided the basis for estimating nucleated cell counts. Sequencing used immunoSEQ multiplex PCR; TCRdb keeps in-frame clones, though not all of them. The DNA gave D and trimming, while V, J and clone size come from that table. In the table there are a few hundred thousand clones, 85% to 90% of which are singletons. Germline lookup yields CDR1 SGHDN and CDR2 FVKESK. The CDR3 totals 14 residues. V lost 4 bases and J 9 bases, leaving 13 bases between the germline ends. The material sequenced was peripheral blood. The chain joins TRBV14 to TRBJ1-6, with D tentatively TRBD1 (6 bases). This receptor was taken from a woman in her 30s with COVID-19, enrolled during active disease. For the CDR3, the DNA is TGTGCCAGCAGCCGAAGGGGGGGCAGTTCACCCCTCCACTTT. Amino acids: CASSRRGGSSPLHF.